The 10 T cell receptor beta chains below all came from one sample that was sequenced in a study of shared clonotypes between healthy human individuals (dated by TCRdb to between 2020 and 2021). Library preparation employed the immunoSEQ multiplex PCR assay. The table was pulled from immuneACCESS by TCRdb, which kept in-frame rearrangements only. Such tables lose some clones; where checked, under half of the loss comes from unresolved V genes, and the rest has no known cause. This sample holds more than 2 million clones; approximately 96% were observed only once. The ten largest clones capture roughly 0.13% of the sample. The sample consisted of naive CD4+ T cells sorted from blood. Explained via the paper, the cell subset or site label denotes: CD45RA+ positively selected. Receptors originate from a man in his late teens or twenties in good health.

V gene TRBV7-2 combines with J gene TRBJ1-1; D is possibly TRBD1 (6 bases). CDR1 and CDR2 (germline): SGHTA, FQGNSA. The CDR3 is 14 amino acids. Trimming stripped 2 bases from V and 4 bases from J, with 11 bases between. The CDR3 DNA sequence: TGTGCCAGCAGCTTAATCTCAGGGGCCACTGAAGCTTTCTTT. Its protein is CASSLISGATEAFF.

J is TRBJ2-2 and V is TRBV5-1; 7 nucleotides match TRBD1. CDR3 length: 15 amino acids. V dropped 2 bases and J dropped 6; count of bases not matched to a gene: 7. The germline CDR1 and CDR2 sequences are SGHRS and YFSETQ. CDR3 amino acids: CASSFEGAGPGELFF. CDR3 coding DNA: TGCGCCAGCAGCTTCGAGGGGGCGGGCCCCGGGGAGCTGTTTTTT.

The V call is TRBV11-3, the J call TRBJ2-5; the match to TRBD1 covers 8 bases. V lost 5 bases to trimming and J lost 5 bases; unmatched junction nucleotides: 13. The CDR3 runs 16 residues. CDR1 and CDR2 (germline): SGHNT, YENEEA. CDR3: CASSPRDRPMGETQYF. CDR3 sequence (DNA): TGTGCCAGCAGCCCCCGGGACAGGCCCATGGGGGAGACCCAGTACTTC.

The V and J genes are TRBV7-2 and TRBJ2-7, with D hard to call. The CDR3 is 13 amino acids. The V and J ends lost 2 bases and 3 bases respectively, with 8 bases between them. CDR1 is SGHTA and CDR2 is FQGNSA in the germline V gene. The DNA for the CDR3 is TGTGCCAGCAGCTTACAGAAGGGCTACGAGCAGTACTTC. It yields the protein CASSLQKGYEQYF.

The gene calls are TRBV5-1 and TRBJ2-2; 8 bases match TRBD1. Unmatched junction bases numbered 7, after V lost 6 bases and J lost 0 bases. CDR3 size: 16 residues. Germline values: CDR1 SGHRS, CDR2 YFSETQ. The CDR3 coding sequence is TGCGCCAGCAAAAGGGACAGGATGTCGAACACCGGGGAGCTGTTTTTT. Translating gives CASKRDRMSNTGELFF. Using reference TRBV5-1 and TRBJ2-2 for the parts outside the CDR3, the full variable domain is KAGVTQTPRYLIKTRGQQVTLSCSPISGHRSVSWYQQTPGQGLQFLFEYFSETQRNKGNFPGRFSGRQFSNSRSEMNVSTLELGDSALYLCASKRDRMSNTGELFFGEGSRLTVL.

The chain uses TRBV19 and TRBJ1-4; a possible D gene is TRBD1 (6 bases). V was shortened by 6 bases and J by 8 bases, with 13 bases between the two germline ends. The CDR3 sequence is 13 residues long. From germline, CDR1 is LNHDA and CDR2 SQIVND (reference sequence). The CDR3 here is CASSQGLVEKLFF. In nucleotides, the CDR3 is TGTGCCAGTAGCCAGGGGCTAGTGGAAAAACTGTTTTTT.

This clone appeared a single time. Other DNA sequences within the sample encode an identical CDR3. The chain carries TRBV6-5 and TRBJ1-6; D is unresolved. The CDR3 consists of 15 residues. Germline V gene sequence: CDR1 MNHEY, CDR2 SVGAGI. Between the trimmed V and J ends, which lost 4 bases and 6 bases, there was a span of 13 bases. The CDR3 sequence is CASSSPGSSNSPLHF. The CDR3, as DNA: TGTGCCAGCAGTTCCCCCGGGAGTAGTAATTCACCCCTCCACTTT.

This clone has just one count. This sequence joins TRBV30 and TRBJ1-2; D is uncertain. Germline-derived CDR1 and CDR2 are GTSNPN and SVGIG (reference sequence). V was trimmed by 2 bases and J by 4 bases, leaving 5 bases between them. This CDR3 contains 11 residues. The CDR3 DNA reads TGTGCCTGGAGTCGGACCTATGGCTACACCTTC. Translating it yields CAWSRTYGYTF.

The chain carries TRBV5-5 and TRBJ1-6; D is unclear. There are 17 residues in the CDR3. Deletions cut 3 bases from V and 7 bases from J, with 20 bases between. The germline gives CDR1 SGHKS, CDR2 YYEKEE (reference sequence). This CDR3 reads CASSWARDLVSNSPLHF. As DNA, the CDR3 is TGTGCCAGCAGCTGGGCACGTGATTTGGTTTCAAATTCACCCCTCCACTTT. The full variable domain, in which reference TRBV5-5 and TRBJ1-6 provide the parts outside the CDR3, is DAGVTQSPTHLIKTRGQQVTLRCSPISGHKSVSWYQQVLGQGPQFIFQYYEKEERGRGNFPDRFSARQFPNYSSELNVNALLLGDSALYLCASSWARDLVSNSPLHFGNGTRLTVT.

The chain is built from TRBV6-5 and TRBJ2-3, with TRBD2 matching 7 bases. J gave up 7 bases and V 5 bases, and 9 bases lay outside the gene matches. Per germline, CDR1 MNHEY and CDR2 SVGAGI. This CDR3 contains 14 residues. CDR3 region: CASSITAGFYTQYF. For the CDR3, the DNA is TGTGCCAGCAGTATAACAGCGGGATTCTATACGCAGTATTTT.